One sample yielded the 19 T cell receptor beta chains listed below, sequenced in a study of response to subunit inactivated influenza vaccine. TCRdb analysed the RT-PCR reads with MiXCR anew, one entry per CDR3 protein. The table includes about 570,000 distinct CDR3 sequences, around 11% detected once. This same sample was also part of a study on T cells expressing NK-cell markers. According to that study: In generating TCR beta cDNA, 5'RACE template switching with UMIs was used.

Sequenced material: PBMCs from blood, taken on the day of vaccination. All receptors derive from a man between 45 and 60 years old who received an inactivated influenza vaccine.

This clonotype occurred a few times. At one boundary the junction diverges from the germline segment, which might be a read error. The chain combines TRBV7-9 with TRBJ2-7; D ambiguous. This CDR3 contains 13 residues. Germline V gives CDR1 SEHNR, CDR2 FQNEAQ (reference sequence). CDR3 bases: TGTGCCAGCGGGCGAATGGTCTCCCACGAGCAGTACTTC. Translation gives CASGRMVSHEQYF.

The V gene is TRBV7-9, the J gene TRBJ1-1, with D hard to call. The CDR3 consists of 13 residues. CDR1 and CDR2 (germline): SEHNR, FQNEAQ (reference sequence). The ends were cut back, 1 base at V and 1 base at J, with 4 bases in the middle. The DNA for the CDR3 is TGTGCCAGCAGCTTAGAATCGAACACTGAAGCTTTCTTT. Translated, it gives CASSLESNTEAFF.

This clonotype turned up a few times. The chain employs TRBV29-1 and TRBJ2-5; no clear D. V lost 3 bases, J lost 1 base, and 12 bases lay in between. The CDR3 is 14 residues long. Germline V gene sequence: CDR1 SQVTM, CDR2 ANQGSEA. The CDR3 sequence: CSVDRPGFQETQYF. The CDR3 DNA sequence: TGCAGCGTTGATCGACCGGGTTTCCAAGAGACCCAGTACTTC. The complete variable domain, with remaining parts taken from reference TRBV29-1 and TRBJ2-5, reads SAVISQKPSRDICQRGTSLTIQCQVDSQVTMMFWYRQQPGQSLTLIATANQGSEATYESGFVIDKFPISRPNLTFSTLTVSNMSPEDSSIYLCSVDRPGFQETQYFGPGTRLLVL.

This clonotype was counted only a few times. The V call is TRBV10-3, the J call TRBJ2-2; 8 nucleotides agree with TRBD1. The CDR3 has 14 residues. Looked up from germline, CDR1 is ENHRY and CDR2 is SYGVKD. V shed 7 bases and J 10 bases; nucleotides not matched to a gene: 11. The CDR3 spells CAITQRQGSSELFF. The CDR3 DNA follows: TGTGCCATCACCCAAAGACAGGGGAGCTCGGAGCTGTTTTTT.

This clonotype occurred a few times. The V call is TRBV5-5, the J call TRBJ1-5, with D hard to call. The V end lost 2 bases, the J end lost 0 bases, and 9 bases lay between the germline ends. CDR1 is SGHKS and CDR2 is YYEKEE in the germline V gene (reference sequence). The CDR3 length is 15 residues. The CDR3: CASSFSDYSNQPQHF. CDR3 sequence (DNA): TGTGCCAGCAGCTTTTCTGATTATAGCAATCAGCCCCAGCATTTT.

This rearrangement joins TRBV27 to TRBJ2-1; TRBD2 matches at 9 bases. V gave up 2 bases and J gave up 6 bases; unmatched junction bases: 5. Germline V gene sequence: CDR1 MNHEY, CDR2 SMNVEV (reference sequence). The CDR3 has 15 residues. The CDR3: CASSLGTSLPNEQFF. CDR3 DNA: TGTGCCAGCAGTTTAGGGACTAGCCTTCCCAATGAGCAGTTCTTC.

The chain is built from TRBV12-3 or TRBV12-4 and TRBJ2-3; TRBD2 matches 11 bases. V lost 5 bases and J lost 2; bases outside the gene matches: 3. The CDR3 covers 15 residues. Here the CDR3 reads CASSTTSGITDTQYF. DNA of the CDR3: TGTGCCAGCAGTACGACTAGCGGGATCACAGATACGCAGTATTTT.

J is TRBJ1-5 and V is TRBV27, with D possibly matching TRBD1 (5 bases). From germline, CDR1 is MNHEY and CDR2 SMNVEV (reference sequence). The V and J ends lost 8 bases and 7 bases respectively, with 18 bases between them. This CDR3 region has 14 residues. This CDR3 reads CASSGSGVGQPQHF. CDR3 bases: TGTGCCAGCTCCGGGTCGGGGGTCGGGCAGCCCCAGCATTTT.

This clonotype was detected only a few times. V is TRBV4-1 and J is TRBJ1-5; D call uncertain. The germline V and J ends were trimmed by 1 base and 8 bases, with 9 bases remaining between them. From germline, CDR1 is MGHRA and CDR2 YSYEKL. There are 13 residues in the CDR3. CDR3: CASSQVNGEPQHF. The CDR3, as DNA: TGCGCCAGCAGCCAAGTTAACGGGGAGCCCCAGCATTTT.

The rearrangement links TRBV7-2 to TRBJ2-2; no definite D call. The germline CDR1 and CDR2 sequences are SGHTA and FQGNSA. The CDR3 loop spans 14 amino acids. V shed 3 bases and J shed 4 bases, with 9 bases lying between them. CDR3: CASSLGKGTGELFF. The CDR3 DNA reads TGTGCCAGCAGCTTGGGGAAAGGCACCGGGGAGCTGTTTTTT.

The rearrangement uses TRBV6-2 or TRBV6-3 and TRBJ2-5; D remains ambiguous. Trimming stripped 4 bases from V and 6 bases from J, with 12 bases between. Per the germline V gene, CDR1 is MNHEY and CDR2 is SVGEGT. This CDR3 spans 13 amino acids. The CDR3 loop is CASSLTMLQTQYF. CDR3 sequence (DNA): TGTGCCAGCAGTTTAACGATGCTACAGACCCAGTACTTC.

This clonotype was observed a handful of times. The rearrangement uses TRBV5-1 and TRBJ1-2, with 11 bases aligning to TRBD1. The junction had 7 bases not matched to a gene; V was cut back by 4 bases and J by 5 bases. Germline-derived CDR1 and CDR2 are SGHRS and YFSETQ. The length of the CDR3 is 15 residues. The CDR3 nucleotides read TGCGCCAGCAGCCCAGGGACAGGGGGATTGTATGGCTACACCTTC. This encodes CASSPGTGGLYGYTF.

CDR3 residues: CSATQGTGGVETQYF. DNA for the CDR3: TGCAGTGCCACGCAGGGGACAGGGGGCGTGGAGACCCAGTACTTC. The genes are TRBV20-1 and TRBJ2-5; the match to TRBD1 covers 12 bases. The germline gives CDR1 DFQATT, CDR2 SNEGSKA (reference sequence). The CDR3 contains 15 residues. The J segment lost 5 bases and the V segment lost 6 bases, leaving 10 bases of the junction unmatched.

This clonotype was seen at least ten times. The chain employs TRBV12-3 or TRBV12-4 and TRBJ2-7, with 12 positions matching TRBD1. The CDR3 is made up of 14 amino acids. With 6 bases clipped from V and 4 bases from J, the junction kept 4 bases outside the gene matches. Written as DNA, the CDR3 is TGTGCCAGCAGGGGACAGGGGGCTTTATACGAGCAGTACTTC. It specifies CASRGQGALYEQYF.

This sequence joins TRBV4-2 and TRBJ2-1; D possibly matches TRBD1 or TRBD2 (5 bases each). V lost 0 bases and J lost 3, with 15 bases in between. This CDR3 comprises 17 residues. In germline, CDR1 is LGHNA, CDR2 YNFKEQ. DNA of the CDR3: TGTGCCAGCAGCCAAGATCCGGGGCGAGCGGACTACAATGAGCAGTTCTTC. Translating gives CASSQDPGRADYNEQFF.

This clonotype was seen at least ten times. V usage is TRBV11-2 and J usage is TRBJ2-2, with unresolved D. The length of the CDR3 is 14 residues. V lost 3 bases to trimming and J lost 0 bases, with 5 bases between them. Germline V CDR1 and CDR2: SGHAT, FQNNGV. The chain's CDR3 is CASSFRTNTGELFF. In nucleotides, the CDR3 is TGTGCCAGCAGCTTCCGGACGAACACCGGGGAGCTGTTTTTT.

The chain carries TRBV7-8 and TRBJ2-1, with 9 positions matching TRBD2. CDR3 length: 17 amino acids. With V trimmed by 1 base and J by 0 bases, 4 bases remained unmatched. Germline V gene data show CDR1 as SGHVS and CDR2 as FQNEAQ. The CDR3 is CASSLVSSGVSYNEQFF. CDR3 nucleotide sequence: TGTGCCAGCAGCTTAGTTTCTAGCGGGGTCTCCTACAATGAGCAGTTCTTC.

This chain joins TRBV20-1 and TRBJ2-3; D is undetermined. Trimming stripped 1 base from V and 8 bases from J, with 13 bases between. The CDR3 length is 13 residues. Germline V gene sequence: CDR1 DFQATT, CDR2 SNEGSKA (reference sequence). The CDR3 loop is CSARGPTAVTQYF. CDR3 in DNA: TGCAGTGCTAGAGGACCCACGGCGGTTACGCAGTATTTT.

This clonotype has more than one count but fewer than ten. The chain links TRBV6-1 to TRBJ1-2; D is unresolved. Germline assignment: CDR1 MNHNS and CDR2 SASEGT. Trimming took off 1 base at V and 0 bases at J, with 6 bases between the two ends. The CDR3 runs 14 residues. CDR3 coding DNA: TGTGCCAGCAGTGAAGGGGCTGCTAACTATGGCTACACCTTC. Translating gives CASSEGAANYGYTF.